This T cell receptor (beta chain) was sequenced for a study of cytomegalovirus exposure and HLA in healthy donors. Across the whole study: The approximately 130 validation repertoires matched the approximately 700 first-cohort repertoires in platform, a later analysis reported.

CDR1 SGHNT and CDR2 YYREEE come from the germline V gene (reference sequence). The CDR3 is 12 amino acids. Trimming took 0 bases from V and 8 from J; bases not matched to a gene: 1. In the case of this clone: Antigen specificity is unknown.

Clones were read by immunoSEQ multiplex PCR, and TCRdb kept only the in-frame ones, dropping some. The sample carries some 170,000 clones, about 95% recorded once. Study findings and constraints: Published work reported that the classifier diagnosed cytomegalovirus status with high specificity and sensitivity. In vitro experiments confirmed that a few CMV-associated chains were specific for CMV antigens. Generally TCR sequences proved uncommon, though certain public TCRs appeared in numerous donors.

V and J are TRBV5-4 and TRBJ1-1, with 7 bases lining up with TRBD1. The source material was PBMCs. The receptor was derived from a young woman in good health and CMV-seronegative. CDR3 protein: CASSLEGGEAFF. CDR3 DNA sequence: TGTGCCAGCAGCTTGGAAGGGGGCGAAGCTTTCTTT.